The clone carrying this TCR beta chain was seen once. Antigen unknown. Running of the assay took place at deep level. Repertoires were generated with immunoSEQ multiplex PCR, while TCRdb's copy carries only in-frame clones and drops some. The sample consists of about 2 million clones, 85% to 95% of them appearing once. Trimming took 0 bases from V and 2 from J; bases not matched to a gene: 4. Germline CDR1 and CDR2: SGHRS and YFSETQ. CDR3 size: 15 residues. This sample is part of a study of shared clonotypes between healthy human individuals. Regarding the study as a whole: Of the naive CD4 clonotypes, about 5% were shared across a handful of donors. Generation of non-shared clonotypes was less probable than generation of clonotypes shared by all four donors.

V and J are TRBV5-1 and TRBJ2-7, with TRBD2 matching 8 bases. The sample was naive CD4+ T cells sorted from blood. The subset denotes: CD45RA+ positively selected. The clonotype was recovered from a man aged 18 to 30 in good health. The CDR3 region is CASSLVGLVAYEQYF. CDR3 DNA sequence: TGCGCCAGCAGCTTGGTGGGACTAGTCGCCTACGAGCAGTACTTC. The full variable domain, its missing parts supplied by reference TRBV5-1 and TRBJ2-7, is KAGVTQTPRYLIKTRGQQVTLSCSPISGHRSVSWYQQTPGQGLQFLFEYFSETQRNKGNFPGRFSGRQFSNSRSEMNVSTLELGDSALYLCASSLVGLVAYEQYFGPGTRLTVT.